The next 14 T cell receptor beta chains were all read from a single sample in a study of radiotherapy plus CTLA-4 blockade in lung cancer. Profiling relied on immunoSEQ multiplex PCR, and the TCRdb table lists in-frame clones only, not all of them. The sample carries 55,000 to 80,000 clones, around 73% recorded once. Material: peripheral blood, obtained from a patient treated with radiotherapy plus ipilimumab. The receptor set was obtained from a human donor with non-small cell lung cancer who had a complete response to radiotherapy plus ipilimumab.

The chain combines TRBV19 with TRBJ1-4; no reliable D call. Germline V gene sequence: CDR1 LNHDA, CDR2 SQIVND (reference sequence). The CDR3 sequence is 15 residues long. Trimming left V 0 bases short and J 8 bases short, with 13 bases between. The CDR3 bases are TGTGCCAGTAGTATAGAAGGCCCTAGAACCGAAAAACTGTTTTTT. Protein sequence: CASSIEGPRTEKLFF.

The CDR3 protein is CASSVDAVMNTEAFF. The CDR3, as DNA: TGTGCCAGCAGCGTAGATGCGGTAATGAACACTGAAGCTTTCTTT. The chain recombines TRBV9 with TRBJ1-1; no definite D call. The CDR3 runs 15 residues. The V end was cut by 0 bases, the J end by 0 bases, with 9 bases between. Looked up from germline, CDR1 is SGDLS and CDR2 is YYNGEE.

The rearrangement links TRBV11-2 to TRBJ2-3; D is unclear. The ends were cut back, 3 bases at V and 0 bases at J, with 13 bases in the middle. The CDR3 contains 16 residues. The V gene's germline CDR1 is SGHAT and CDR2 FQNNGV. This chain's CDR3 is CASSFLAQSSTDTQYF. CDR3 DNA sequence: TGTGCCAGCAGCTTTCTGGCCCAGTCGAGCACAGATACGCAGTATTTT. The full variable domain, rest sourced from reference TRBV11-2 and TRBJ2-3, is EAGVAQSPRYKIIEKRQSVAFWCNPISGHATLYWYQQILGQGPKLLIQFQNNGVVDDSQLPKDRFSAERLKGVDSTLKIQPAKLEDSAVYLCASSFLAQSSTDTQYFGPGTRLTVL.

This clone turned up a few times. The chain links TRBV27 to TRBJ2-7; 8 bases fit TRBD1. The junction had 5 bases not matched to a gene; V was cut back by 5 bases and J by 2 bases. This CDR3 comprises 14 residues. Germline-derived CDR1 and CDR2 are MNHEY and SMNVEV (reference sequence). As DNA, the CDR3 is TGTGCCAGCAGTCCCTGGGACAGGCCCTACGAGCAGTACTTC. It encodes CASSPWDRPYEQYF.

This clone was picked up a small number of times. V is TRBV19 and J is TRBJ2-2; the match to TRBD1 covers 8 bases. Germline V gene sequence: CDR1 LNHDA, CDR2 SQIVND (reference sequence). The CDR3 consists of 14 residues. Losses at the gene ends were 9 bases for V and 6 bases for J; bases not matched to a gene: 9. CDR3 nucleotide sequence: TGTGCCAGCGATGCCGGACAGGGCGCCGGGGAGCTGTTTTTT. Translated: CASDAGQGAGELFF.

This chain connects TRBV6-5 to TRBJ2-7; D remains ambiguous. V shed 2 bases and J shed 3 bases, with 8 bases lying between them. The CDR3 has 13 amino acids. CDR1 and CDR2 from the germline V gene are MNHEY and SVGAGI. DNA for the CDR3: TGTGCCAGCAGTTACGGCAGGAACTACGAGCAGTACTTC. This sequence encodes CASSYGRNYEQYF.

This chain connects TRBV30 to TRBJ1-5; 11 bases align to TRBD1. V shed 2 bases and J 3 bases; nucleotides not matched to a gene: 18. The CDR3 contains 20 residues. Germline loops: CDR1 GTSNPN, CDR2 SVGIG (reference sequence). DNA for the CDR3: TGTGCCTGGAGTAAGGGACAGGGGGTCCTTAGGAGGGATGACAATCAGCCCCAGCATTTT. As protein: CAWSKGQGVLRRDDNQPQHF.

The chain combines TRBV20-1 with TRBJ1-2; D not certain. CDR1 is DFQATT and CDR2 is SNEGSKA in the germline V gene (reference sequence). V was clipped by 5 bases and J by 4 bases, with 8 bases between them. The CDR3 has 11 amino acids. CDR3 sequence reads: CSAWVGYGYTF. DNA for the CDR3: TGCAGTGCTTGGGTTGGCTATGGCTACACCTTC.

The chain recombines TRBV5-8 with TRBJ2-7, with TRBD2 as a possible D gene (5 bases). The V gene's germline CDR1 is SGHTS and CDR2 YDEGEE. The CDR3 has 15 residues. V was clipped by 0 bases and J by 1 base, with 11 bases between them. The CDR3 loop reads CASSLESGLSYEQYV. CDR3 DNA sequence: TGTGCCAGCAGCTTGGAGTCCGGACTTTCCTACGAGCAGTACGTC.

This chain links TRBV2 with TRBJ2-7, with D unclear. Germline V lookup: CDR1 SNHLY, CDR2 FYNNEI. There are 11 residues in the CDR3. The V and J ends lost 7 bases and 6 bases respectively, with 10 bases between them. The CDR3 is CASKGISEQYF. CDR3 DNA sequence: TGTGCCAGCAAAGGGATCAGCGAGCAGTACTTC.

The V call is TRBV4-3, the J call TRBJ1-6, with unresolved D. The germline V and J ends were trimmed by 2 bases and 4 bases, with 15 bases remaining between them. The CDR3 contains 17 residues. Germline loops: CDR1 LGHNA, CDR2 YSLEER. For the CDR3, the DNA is TGCGCCAGCAGCCAATCTCTTTCCCTATCATATAATTCACCCCTCCACTTT. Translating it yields CASSQSLSLSYNSPLHF.

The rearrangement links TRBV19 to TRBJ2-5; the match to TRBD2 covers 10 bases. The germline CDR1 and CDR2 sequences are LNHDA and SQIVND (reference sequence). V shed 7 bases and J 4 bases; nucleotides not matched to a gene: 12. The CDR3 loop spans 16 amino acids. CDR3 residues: CASKASSGRDGETQYF. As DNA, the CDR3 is TGTGCCAGTAAGGCCTCTAGCGGGAGAGACGGAGAGACCCAGTACTTC.

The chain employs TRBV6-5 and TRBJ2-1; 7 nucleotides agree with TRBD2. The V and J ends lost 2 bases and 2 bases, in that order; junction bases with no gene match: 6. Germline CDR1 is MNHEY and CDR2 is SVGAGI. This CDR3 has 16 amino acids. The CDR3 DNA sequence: TGTGCCAGCAGTTACCGAGCTAGCGGAACCTACAATGAGCAGTTCTTC. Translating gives CASSYRASGTYNEQFF.

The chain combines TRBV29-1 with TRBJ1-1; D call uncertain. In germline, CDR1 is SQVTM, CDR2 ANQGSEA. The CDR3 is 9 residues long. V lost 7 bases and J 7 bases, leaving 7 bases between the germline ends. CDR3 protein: CSEALEAFF. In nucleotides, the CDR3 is TGCAGCGAGGCTCTTGAAGCTTTCTTT.